The T cell receptor (beta chain) under discussion was sequenced for a study of regulatory T cells in long-lasting Graves disease. Study background: It was over 5 years of antithyroid drugs, with positive TSH receptor antibodies, that meant persistent Graves' disease. Overall study findings and caveats: TRBV28, TRBJ1-2 and TRBJ2-5 were favored in persistent disease. The persistent group shared about 2,600 public clonotypes, more than the approximately 970 shared by new patients.

Described time point: persistent/refractory GD, antithyroid drugs over 5 years with positive TRAb. Scientists built the TCR library using RNA that was extracted from PBMCs. Each of the patients was recruited from an endocrinology department situated in Xi'an, China. CDR3 size: 17 residues. J gave up 0 bases and V 5 bases, and 12 bases lay outside the gene matches. Germline values: CDR1 SEHNR, CDR2 FQNEAQ (reference sequence). In this sample, this clonotype turned up a few times. Its antigen is undetermined. Arm-PCR of CDR3 regions with iRepertoire HTBI primers generated TCR beta libraries. MiXCR was run by TCRdb on the multiplex PCR reads, yielding one entry per CDR3 protein. The data hold around 450,000 distinct CDR3 sequences, with 20% to 25% observed a single time.

This chain joins TRBV7-9 and TRBJ2-5; TRBD1 matches 7 bases. The TCR sequence derives from a female donor with Graves disease. The specimen comprised peripheral blood mononuclear cells (PBMCs), sampled when the disease was refractory, from a patient treated with antithyroid drugs. The chain's CDR3 is CASSEDTGVGYQETQYF. CDR3 nucleotides: TGTGCCAGCAGCGAAGATACAGGGGTGGGGTACCAAGAGACCCAGTACTTC.